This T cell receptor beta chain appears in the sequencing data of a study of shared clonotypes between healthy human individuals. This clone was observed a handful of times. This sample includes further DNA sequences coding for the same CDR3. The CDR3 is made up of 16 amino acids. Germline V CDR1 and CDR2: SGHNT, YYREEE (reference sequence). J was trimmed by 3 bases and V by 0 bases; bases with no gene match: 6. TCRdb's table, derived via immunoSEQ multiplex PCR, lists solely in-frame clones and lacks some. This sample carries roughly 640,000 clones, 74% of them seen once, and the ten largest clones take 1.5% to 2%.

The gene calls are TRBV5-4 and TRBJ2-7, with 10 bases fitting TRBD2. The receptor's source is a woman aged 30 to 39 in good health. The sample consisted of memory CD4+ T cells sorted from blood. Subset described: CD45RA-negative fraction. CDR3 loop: CASSLGASGRVYEQYF. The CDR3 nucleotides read TGTGCCAGCAGCTTGGGGGCTAGCGGGAGAGTCTACGAGCAGTACTTC.